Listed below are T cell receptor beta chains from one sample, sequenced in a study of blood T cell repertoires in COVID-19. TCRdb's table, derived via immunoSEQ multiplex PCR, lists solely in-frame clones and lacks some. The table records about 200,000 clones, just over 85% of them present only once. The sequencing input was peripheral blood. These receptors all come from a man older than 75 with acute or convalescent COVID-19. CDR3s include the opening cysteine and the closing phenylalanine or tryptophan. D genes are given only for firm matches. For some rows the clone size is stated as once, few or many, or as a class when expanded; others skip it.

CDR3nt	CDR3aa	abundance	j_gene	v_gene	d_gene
TGTGCCAGCAGTTACTCCGGAGGCACTGAAGCTTTCTTT	CASSYSGGTEAFF	-	TRBJ1-1	TRBV6-5	-
TGTGCCAGCAGACGGGACAGGGGTGGCACAGATACGCAGTATTTT	CASRRDRGGTDTQYF	-	TRBJ2-3	TRBV6-5	TRBD1
TGTGCCAGCAGCGGGCGGGACAGGGGGGACACCGGGGAGCTGTTTTTT	CASSGRDRGDTGELFF	-	TRBJ2-2	TRBV11-2	TRBD1
TGTGCCAGCAGTTTGATGGGACAGGGGGTTCAGCCCCAGCATTTT	CASSLMGQGVQPQHF	-	TRBJ1-5	TRBV27	TRBD1
TGTGCCAGCGGGCGGGAGTCCTCCACAGATACGCAGTATTTT	CASGRESSTDTQYF	-	TRBJ2-3	TRBV2	TRBD2
TGTGCCAGCAGTTACCCTGAAAGCGGCACTGAAGCTTTCTTT	CASSYPESGTEAFF	-	TRBJ1-1	TRBV6-6	-
TGTGCCAGCTCAAGACTACCCGGAGAGTCAGATACGCAGTATTTT	CASSRLPGESDTQYF	-	TRBJ2-3	TRBV18	-
TGTGCCATCAGTGAGACAGGGTCTATGAACACTGAAGCTTTCTTT	CAISETGSMNTEAFF	-	TRBJ1-1	TRBV10-3	-
TGTGCCAGCAGCGTAGGTGCGGGAGTTGGCAATGAGCAGTTCTTC	CASSVGAGVGNEQFF	-	TRBJ2-1	TRBV9	TRBD2
TGTGCTAGTGGTCGAGGACAGGCTAGTGAAGCTTTCTTT	CASGRGQASEAFF	few	TRBJ1-1	TRBV12-5	TRBD1
TGTGCCAGCAGCTTGGCCAACGGGGAGGGAGCTTTCTTT	CASSLANGEGAFF	-	TRBJ1-1	TRBV5-6	-
TGTGCCAGCAGTTTGGCCCGGGGAGGGCATGGAAATCAGCCCCAGCATTTT	CASSLARGGHGNQPQHF	-	TRBJ1-5	TRBV28	-
TGTGCCACCAGTGATTGGGGATGGTCTAGCGGGAGAGATGAGCAGTTCTTC	CATSDWGWSSGRDEQFF	-	TRBJ2-1	TRBV24-1	TRBD2
TGTGCCATCACTGGTGGGCGGGATGAAAAACTGTTTTTT	CAITGGRDEKLFF	-	TRBJ1-4	TRBV6-5	-
TGTGCCAGCTCACCACTGACAGTATCGGACACCATATATTTT	CASSPLTVSDTIYF	few	TRBJ1-3	TRBV18	-
TGTGCCAGCAGCCAAGATTTTTATCTAGGATCCTTTGAGCAGTTCTTC	CASSQDFYLGSFEQFF	-	TRBJ2-1	TRBV14	-
TGCGCCAGCAGTGATCGAGAGGCCTACGAGCAGTACTTC	CASSDREAYEQYF	-	TRBJ2-7	TRBV10-1	-
TGTGCCAGCTCACCACCGGATGGAGCACGGCAGCCCCAGCATTTT	CASSPPDGARQPQHF	-	TRBJ1-5	TRBV18	-